This TCR beta chain was sequenced during a study of Tregs in tolerant kidney transplant recipients. Sequencing was performed with immunoSEQ multiplex PCR; in TCRdb, only in-frame clones are kept and a portion is missing. The table includes more than 90,000 clones, roughly 93% detected once. The nonmyeloablative bone marrow transplants came from related graft donors, with transient mixed chimerism. Germline-derived CDR1 and CDR2 are GTSNPN and SVGIG (reference sequence). Germline trimming cut 7 bases from V and 6 bases from J; bases unmatched to any gene: 9. CDR3 size: 15 residues. The material was CD4+ T cells from blood (PBMCs), obtained 12 months after the transplant. V is TRBV30 and J is TRBJ2-2, with TRBD1 matching 12 bases. The clonotype comes from a human patient who received a combined kidney and bone marrow transplant. Some T cells may be transferred from the graft donor. Here the CDR3 DNA reads TGTGCCTCTCAGGCTGGGACAGGGGGCCCCGGGGAGCTGTTTTTT. This gives the protein CASQAGTGGPGELFF.